This paragraph covers one T cell receptor beta chain sequence. The data were obtained in a study of T cells in Graves' hyperthyroidism and ophthalmopathy. RNA transcripts were the template for amplifying TCR beta CDR3 regions. First-round RT-PCR targeting the TCR CDR3 was performed with the HTBI primer set. TCRdb re-derived calls from the multiplex PCR reads in MiXCR, one entry per CDR3 protein. The data contain about 560,000 distinct CDR3 sequences, just over 45% of them seen just once; the ten biggest clones take up approximately 8.2%. Germline-derived CDR1 and CDR2 are DFQATT and SNEGSKA (reference sequence). V lost 1 base, J lost 7 bases, and 0 bases stayed unmatched. This CDR3 is 12 amino acids long. Patients aged 18 to 65 had newly diagnosed hyperthyroidism of under 2 months' duration.

The receptor was derived from a woman younger than 35 with Graves' hyperthyroidism. Sequencing input: peripheral blood or thyroid tissue (not recorded which). V gene TRBV20-1 combines with J gene TRBJ2-5, with 10 bases matching TRBD1. DNA for the CDR3: TGCAGTGCTAGAGGGGACAGGGGGACCCAGTACTTC. Protein sequence: CSARGDRGTQYF.